What follows are 28 T cell receptor beta chains derived from one specimen sequenced in a study of human CD4 T cells and Enterobacteriaceae. Memory CD4+ T cells were sorted as all CD4+ cells except CD45RA+CCR7+CD95- naive cells, over 95% pure. Here immunoSEQ multiplex PCR was the method, and the copy in TCRdb shows in-frame clones only, minus some. The sample records 25,000 to 30,000 clones, about 80% being singletons. Sequencing input: memory CD4+ T cells from blood. The receptors derive from a human donor in good health.

This clone occurred a few times. The chain has TRBV7-3 and TRBJ2-3; 10 bases are a match to TRBD1. J was trimmed by 2 bases and V by 1 base; bases with no gene match: 3. Germline CDR1 and CDR2: SGHTA and FQGTGA. This CDR3 region has 16 residues. CDR3 sequence: CASSLSGTGATDTQYF. The CDR3 DNA follows: TGTGCCAGCAGCTTAAGTGGGACAGGGGCCACAGATACGCAGTATTTT.

This chain connects TRBV5-8 to TRBJ2-5; 10 bases map to TRBD1. The CDR3 covers 14 residues. The V and J ends lost 5 bases and 3 bases, in that order; junction bases with no gene match: 4. Germline V gene sequence: CDR1 SGHTS, CDR2 YDEGEE. CDR3 bases: TGTGCCAGCAGTCATGGGACAGGGGAAGAGACCCAGTACTTC. Its translation: CASSHGTGEETQYF.

The J gene is TRBJ2-6, the V gene TRBV10-3; TRBD2 aligns across 7 bases. Germline-derived CDR1 and CDR2 are ENHRY and SYGVKD. The CDR3 runs 23 residues. V was pared by 2 bases and J by 0 bases, with 22 bases of the junction left unmatched. The CDR3 here is CAISEDLGPIAGYLSSGANVLTF. The DNA for the CDR3 is TGTGCCATCAGTGAGGACTTGGGACCGATAGCGGGCTACCTCAGCTCTGGGGCCAACGTCCTGACTTTC.

V and J are TRBV19 and TRBJ2-1, with TRBD2 identical over 12 bases. V lost 5 bases to trimming and J lost 8 bases; unmatched junction nucleotides: 7. The CDR3 covers 15 residues. Germline V gene data show CDR1 as LNHDA and CDR2 as SQIVND (reference sequence). The CDR3 loop is CASSPLAGGTDEQFF. CDR3 coding DNA: TGTGCCAGTAGTCCCCTAGCGGGAGGGACAGATGAGCAGTTCTTC.

The V gene is TRBV30, the J gene TRBJ2-1; 12 bases are a match to TRBD2. With V trimmed by 3 bases and J by 7 bases, 7 bases remained unmatched. Looked up from germline, CDR1 is GTSNPN and CDR2 is SVGIG (reference sequence). The CDR3 spans 15 residues. CDR3 coding DNA: TGTGCCTGGAGCCCCACTAGCGGGGGGTGGAATGAGCAGTTCTTC. Translating gives CAWSPTSGGWNEQFF.

This clone showed up just once. It is unclear where the CDR3 begins or ends on the DNA, so no DNA is shown, and the CDR3 is as TCRdb lists it. The chain joins TRBV2 to TRBJ2-1; TRBD1, as called in the table, went unchecked against the DNA. The CDR3 has 13 amino acids, counting both end residues. The germline V gene has CDR1 SNHLY and CDR2 FYNNEI. The CDR3 loop is CASILDRGNEQFF.

V usage is TRBV4-2 and J usage is TRBJ2-3, with unresolved D. Trimming removed 2 bases from V and 1 base from J, with 7 bases in between. This CDR3 comprises 14 residues. In germline, CDR1 is LGHNA, CDR2 YNFKEQ. CDR3 amino acids: CASSQNPRTDTQYF. The CDR3 nucleotides are TGTGCCAGCAGCCAAAACCCCCGCACAGATACGCAGTATTTT.

V usage is TRBV5-1 and J usage is TRBJ2-5, with 10 bases that match TRBD2. With V trimmed by 0 bases and J by 5 bases, 10 bases remained unmatched. Germline V gene lookup returns CDR1 SGHRS and CDR2 YFSETQ. CDR3 length equals 17 residues. The CDR3, as DNA: TGCGCCAGCAGCTTGGTTCCCGGGACTAGCGACGGGGAGACCCAGTACTTC. Its translation is CASSLVPGTSDGETQYF. Using reference TRBV5-1 and TRBJ2-5 for the parts outside the CDR3, the full variable domain is KAGVTQTPRYLIKTRGQQVTLSCSPISGHRSVSWYQQTPGQGLQFLFEYFSETQRNKGNFPGRFSGRQFSNSRSEMNVSTLELGDSALYLCASSLVPGTSDGETQYFGPGTRLLVL.

V is TRBV4-2 and J is TRBJ1-4, with 7 bases lining up with TRBD1. Germline loops: CDR1 LGHNA, CDR2 YNFKEQ. The CDR3 covers 17 residues. J lost 5 bases, V lost 0 bases, and 9 bases had no gene match. CDR3 DNA: TGTGCCAGCAGCCAAGATGTCAGGGGGACACACAATGAAAAACTGTTTTTT. Translated, it gives CASSQDVRGTHNEKLFF.

This chain uses TRBV29-1 with TRBJ2-7; no reliable D call. From germline, CDR1 is SQVTM and CDR2 ANQGSEA. This CDR3 has 12 amino acids. V was clipped by 6 bases and J by 0 bases, with 9 bases between them. CDR3 region: CSVGQDSYEQYF. For the CDR3, the DNA is TGCAGCGTCGGGCAGGACTCCTACGAGCAGTACTTC.

The chain carries TRBV5-4 and TRBJ2-1; D unclear. Trimming removed 1 base from V and 0 bases from J, with 5 bases in between. Germline V gene data show CDR1 as SGHNT and CDR2 as YYREEE (reference sequence). This CDR3 is 14 amino acids long. CDR3 coding DNA: TGTGCCAGCAGCTTGTCCAACTCCTACAATGAGCAGTTCTTC. Its protein product is CASSLSNSYNEQFF.

The V gene is TRBV29-1, the J gene TRBJ2-7; perhaps TRBD1 as D (10 bases). V lost 4 bases to trimming and J lost 3 bases, with 25 bases between them. The V gene's germline CDR1 is SQVTM and CDR2 ANQGSEA. The CDR3 length is 17 residues. The CDR3 sequence: CSVGRDRGSSGVYEQYF. Written as DNA, the CDR3 is TGCAGCGTTGGCCGGGACAGGGGCTCTAGCGGGGTCTACGAGCAGTACTTC.

The V call is TRBV7-9, the J call TRBJ2-2; 7 nucleotides line up with TRBD2. From germline, CDR1 is SEHNR and CDR2 FQNEAQ (reference sequence). The CDR3 is 16 residues long. V gave up 1 base and J gave up 5 bases; unmatched junction bases: 7. CDR3 nucleotide sequence: TGTGCCAGCAGCTTAGACCTAGCGGCTGGTACCGGGGAGCTGTTTTTT. This codes for CASSLDLAAGTGELFF.

The chain is built from TRBV9 and TRBJ1-4; D remains unclear. CDR3 length equals 15 residues. CDR1 is SGDLS and CDR2 is YYNGEE in the germline V gene. The V end lost 0 bases, the J end lost 0 bases, and 6 bases lay between the germline ends. Here the CDR3 reads CASSVGPATNEKLFF. CDR3 in DNA: TGTGCCAGCAGCGTAGGGCCGGCAACTAATGAAAAACTGTTTTTT.

The V gene is TRBV5-5, the J gene TRBJ2-7; no reliable D call. This CDR3 comprises 12 residues. CDR1 and CDR2 (germline): SGHKS, YYEKEE (reference sequence). Deletions cut 5 bases from V and 2 bases from J, with 8 bases between. Here the CDR3 reads CASRGSAYEQYF. CDR3 coding DNA: TGTGCCAGCAGGGGCAGCGCCTACGAGCAGTACTTC.

The chain combines TRBV29-1 with TRBJ1-1; D might be TRBD1 (5 bases). Germline values: CDR1 SQVTM, CDR2 ANQGSEA. The V end lost 6 bases, the J end lost 5 bases, and 19 bases lay between the germline ends. This CDR3 region has 14 residues. CDR3 DNA: TGCAGCGTCTCATCGACCGGGAAGGGGACTGAAGCTTTCTTT. Protein: CSVSSTGKGTEAFF.

The V and J genes are TRBV7-9 and TRBJ1-1; D is unclear. CDR3 length: 16 residues. Germline-derived CDR1 and CDR2 are SEHNR and FQNEAQ (reference sequence). The V and J ends lost 5 bases and 1 base respectively, with 17 bases between them. This CDR3 is CASSPKKGGKNTEAFF. CDR3 DNA: TGTGCCAGCAGCCCAAAGAAGGGAGGGAAGAACACTGAAGCTTTCTTT. The full variable domain, rest sourced from reference TRBV7-9 and TRBJ1-1, is DTGVSQNPRHKITKRGQNVTFRCDPISEHNRLYWYRQTLGQGPEFLTYFQNEAQLEKSRLLSDRFSAERPKGSFSTLEIQRTEQGDSAMYLCASSPKKGGKNTEAFFGQGTRLTVV.

The rearrangement joins TRBV9 to TRBJ2-1, with TRBD1 as a possible D gene (6 bases). Germline CDR1 is SGDLS and CDR2 is YYNGEE. V lost 0 bases, J lost 4 bases, and 14 bases lay in between. The CDR3 has 16 residues. The CDR3 loop reads CASSVAGRGEYNEQFF. The CDR3 DNA follows: TGTGCCAGCAGCGTAGCTGGCAGGGGAGAATACAATGAGCAGTTCTTC. The whole variable domain, remainder taken from reference TRBV9 and TRBJ2-1, is DSGVTQTPKHLITATGQRVTLRCSPRSGDLSVYWYQQSLDQGLQFLIQYYNGEERAKGNILERFSAQQFPDLHSELNLSSLELGDSALYFCASSVAGRGEYNEQFFGPGTRLTVL.

This chain's CDR3 is CASSLGGNEQFF. CDR3 in DNA: TGTGCCAGCAGTTTGGGGGGGAATGAGCAGTTCTTC. This chain connects TRBV28 to TRBJ2-1; 7 bases match TRBD2. This CDR3 has 12 amino acids. The junction had 0 bases not matched to a gene; V was cut back by 3 bases and J by 7 bases. Germline V gives CDR1 MDHEN, CDR2 SYDVKM.

The chain is built from TRBV16 and TRBJ1-1, with TRBD1 as a possible D gene (5 bases). V shed 2 bases and J shed 6 bases, with 16 bases lying between them. Germline assignment: CDR1 KGHSY and CDR2 FQNENV. The CDR3 totals 15 residues. Written as DNA, the CDR3 is TGTGCCAGCAGCCAAAGTGAGGGGTGGTATCCTGAAGCTTTCTTT. Encoded protein: CASSQSEGWYPEAFF.

This chain links TRBV11-2 with TRBJ1-2; 8 nucleotides match TRBD1. CDR3 size: 14 residues. The germline V gene encodes CDR1 SGHAT and CDR2 FQNNGV. Trimming cost V 5 bases and J 8 bases; bases outside gene matches: 10. In nucleotides, the CDR3 is TGTGCCAGCAGCGGCCGGACAGGGCGGGGAGGCTACACCTTC. Protein sequence: CASSGRTGRGGYTF. Full variable domain (remainder filled in from reference TRBV11-2 and TRBJ1-2): EAGVAQSPRYKIIEKRQSVAFWCNPISGHATLYWYQQILGQGPKLLIQFQNNGVVDDSQLPKDRFSAERLKGVDSTLKIQPAKLEDSAVYLCASSGRTGRGGYTFGSGTRLTVV.

This clone occurred a few times. The chain couples TRBV12-5 to TRBJ1-1; the D is unclear. The CDR3 runs 15 residues. Germline V gene lookup returns CDR1 LGHNT and CDR2 FRNRAP. V lost 1 base and J lost 2, with 11 bases in between. CDR3 coding DNA: TGTGCTAGTGGTTTGGATGCGGGCGCTAACACTGAAGCTTTCTTT. Its protein is CASGLDAGANTEAFF. Full variable domain (missing parts from reference TRBV12-5 and TRBJ1-1): DARVTQTPRHKVTEMGQEVTMRCQPILGHNTVFWYRQTMMQGLELLAYFRNRAPLDDSGMPKDRFSAEMPDATLATLKIQPSEPRDSAVYFCASGLDAGANTEAFFGQGTRLTVV.

V usage is TRBV6-1 and J usage is TRBJ1-1, with a tentative D call TRBD1 (6 bases). Trimming stripped 2 bases from V and 8 bases from J, with 15 bases between. Germline-derived CDR1 and CDR2 are MNHNS and SASEGT. This CDR3 is built from 14 residues. The CDR3 DNA sequence: TGTGCCAGCAGTGAAATGTGGGGGGCGGAGGAAGCTTTCTTT. Protein product: CASSEMWGAEEAFF.

The gene calls are TRBV4-2 and TRBJ2-7; 11 bases map to TRBD2. With 0 bases clipped from V and 6 bases from J, the junction kept 1 base outside the gene matches. The CDR3 runs to 14 residues. Germline V gives CDR1 LGHNA, CDR2 YNFKEQ. The CDR3 spells CASSQDGLAGEQYF. DNA for the CDR3: TGTGCCAGCAGCCAAGATGGACTAGCGGGCGAGCAGTACTTC.

This clone has a single count. The genes are TRBV10-2 and TRBJ1-4; D remains ambiguous. Germline-derived CDR1 and CDR2 are WSHSY and SAAADI. The length of the CDR3 is 13 residues. Deletions cut 7 bases from V and 8 bases from J, with 14 bases between. The CDR3 here is CASIGRLEEKLFF. The CDR3, as DNA: TGCGCCAGCATCGGGAGGCTCGAGGAAAAACTGTTTTTT.

V usage is TRBV2 and J usage is TRBJ2-1, with 7 positions matching TRBD1. Losses at the gene ends were 10 bases for V and 4 bases for J; bases not matched to a gene: 7. Germline V gene lookup returns CDR1 SNHLY and CDR2 FYNNEI. CDR3 length: 13 residues. Written as DNA, the CDR3 is TGTGCCATAACCACGGGACAGTACAATGAGCAGTTCTTC. Translating it yields CAITTGQYNEQFF.

CDR3 amino acids: CASSLGGDRGEKLFF. CDR3 DNA: TGCGCCAGCAGCTTGGGAGGGGACAGGGGTGAAAAACTGTTTTTT. The genes are TRBV5-1 and TRBJ1-4, with 10 bases lining up with TRBD1. Trimming at V came to 0 bases and at J to 7 bases, leaving 3 bases not matched to a gene. CDR3 length: 15 residues. Germline V gives CDR1 SGHRS, CDR2 YFSETQ.

V is TRBV7-3 and J is TRBJ2-1, with unresolved D. The CDR3 has 11 residues. V was pared by 2 bases and J by 10 bases, with 6 bases between. The germline gives CDR1 SGHTA, CDR2 FQGTGA. The DNA for the CDR3 is TGTGCCAGCAGCTTATCCGGAGAGCAGTTCTTC. This encodes CASSLSGEQFF. Filled out from reference TRBV7-3 and TRBJ2-1, the complete variable domain reads GAGVSQTPSNKVTEKGKYVELRCDPISGHTALYWYRQSLGQGPEFLIYFQGTGAADDSGLPNDRFFAVRPEGSVSTLKIQRTERGDSAVYLCASSLSGEQFFGPGTRLTVL.